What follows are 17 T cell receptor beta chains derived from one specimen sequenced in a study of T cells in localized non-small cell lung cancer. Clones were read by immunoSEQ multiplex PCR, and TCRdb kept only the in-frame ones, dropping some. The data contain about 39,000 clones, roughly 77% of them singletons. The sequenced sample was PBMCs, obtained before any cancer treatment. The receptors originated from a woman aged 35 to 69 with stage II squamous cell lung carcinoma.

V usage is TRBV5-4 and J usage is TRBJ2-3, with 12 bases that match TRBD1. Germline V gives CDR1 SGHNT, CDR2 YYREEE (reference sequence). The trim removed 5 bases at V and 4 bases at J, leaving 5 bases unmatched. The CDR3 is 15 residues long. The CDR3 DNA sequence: TGTGCCAGCAGAGTGGGACAGGGGGCGTCAGATACGCAGTATTTT. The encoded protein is CASRVGQGASDTQYF.

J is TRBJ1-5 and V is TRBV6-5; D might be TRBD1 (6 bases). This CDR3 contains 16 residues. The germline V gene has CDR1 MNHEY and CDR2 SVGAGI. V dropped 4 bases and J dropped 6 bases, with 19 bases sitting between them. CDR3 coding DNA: TGTGCCAGCAGTTTTAAGACAGGAGACCCCGGTCAGCCCCAGCATTTT. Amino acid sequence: CASSFKTGDPGQPQHF.

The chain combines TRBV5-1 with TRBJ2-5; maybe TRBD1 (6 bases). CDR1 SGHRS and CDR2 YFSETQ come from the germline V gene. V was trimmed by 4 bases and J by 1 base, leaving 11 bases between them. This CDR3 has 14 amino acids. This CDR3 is CASSADRLQETQYF. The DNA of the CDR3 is TGCGCCAGCAGCGCGGACAGACTCCAAGAGACCCAGTACTTC.

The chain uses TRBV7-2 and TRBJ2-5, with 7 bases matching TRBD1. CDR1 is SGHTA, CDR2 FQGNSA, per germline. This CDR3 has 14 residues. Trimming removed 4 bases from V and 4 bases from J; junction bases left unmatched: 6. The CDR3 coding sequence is TGTGCCAGCAGCTCAGGGACAGTAGGAGAGACCCAGTACTTC. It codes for CASSSGTVGETQYF.

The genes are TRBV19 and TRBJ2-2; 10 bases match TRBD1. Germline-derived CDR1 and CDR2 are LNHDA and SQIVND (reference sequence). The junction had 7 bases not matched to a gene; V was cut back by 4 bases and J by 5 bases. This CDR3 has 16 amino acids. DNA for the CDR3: TGTGCCAGTAGTAAAGGACAGGGGGGAAGAACCGGGGAGCTGTTTTTT. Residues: CASSKGQGGRTGELFF.

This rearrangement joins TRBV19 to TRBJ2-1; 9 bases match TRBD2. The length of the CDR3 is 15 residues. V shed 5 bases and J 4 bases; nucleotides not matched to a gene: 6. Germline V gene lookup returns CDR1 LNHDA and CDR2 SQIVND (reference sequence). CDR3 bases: TGTGCCAGTAGTGCTAGCGGGAATAATTACAATGAGCAGTTCTTC. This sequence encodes CASSASGNNYNEQFF.

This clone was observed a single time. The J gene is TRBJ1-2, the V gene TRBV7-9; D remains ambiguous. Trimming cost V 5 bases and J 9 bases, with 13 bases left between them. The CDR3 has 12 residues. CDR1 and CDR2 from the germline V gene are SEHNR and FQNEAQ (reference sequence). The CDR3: CASSPLASRYTF. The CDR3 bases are TGTGCCAGCAGCCCTCTAGCGAGTCGCTACACCTTC.

CDR3 loop: CASSQLAGGYEQYV. For the CDR3, the DNA is TGTGCCAGCAGCCAACTAGCGGGGGGATACGAGCAGTACGTC. This chain connects TRBV7-2 to TRBJ2-7; TRBD2 matches 12 bases. The CDR3 contains 14 residues. Germline V gives CDR1 SGHTA, CDR2 FQGNSA. V was clipped by 5 bases and J by 4 bases; unmatched bases: 3.

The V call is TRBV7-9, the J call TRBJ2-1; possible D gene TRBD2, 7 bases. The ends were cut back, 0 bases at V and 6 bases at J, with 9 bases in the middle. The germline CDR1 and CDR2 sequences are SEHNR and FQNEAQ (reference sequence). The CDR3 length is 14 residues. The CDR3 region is CASSLAGGLNEQFF. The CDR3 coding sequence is TGTGCCAGCAGCTTAGCGGGGGGGCTCAATGAGCAGTTCTTC. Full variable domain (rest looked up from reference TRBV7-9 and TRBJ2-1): DTGVSQNPRHKITKRGQNVTFRCDPISEHNRLYWYRQTLGQGPEFLTYFQNEAQLEKSRLLSDRFSAERPKGSFSTLEIQRTEQGDSAMYLCASSLAGGLNEQFFGPGTRLTVL.

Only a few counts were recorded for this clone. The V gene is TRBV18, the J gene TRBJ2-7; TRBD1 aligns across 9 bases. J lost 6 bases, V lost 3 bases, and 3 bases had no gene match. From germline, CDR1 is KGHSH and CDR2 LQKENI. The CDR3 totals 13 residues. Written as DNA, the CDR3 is TGTGCCAGCTCACCCGGACAGGGGCGCGAGCAGTACGTC. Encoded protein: CASSPGQGREQYV.

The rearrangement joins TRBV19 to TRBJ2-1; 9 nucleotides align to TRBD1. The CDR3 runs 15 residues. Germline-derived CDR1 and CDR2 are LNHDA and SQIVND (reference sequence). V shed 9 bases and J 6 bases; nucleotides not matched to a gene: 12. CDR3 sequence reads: CASASGTGTFNEQFF. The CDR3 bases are TGTGCCAGCGCCAGCGGGACAGGGACCTTCAATGAGCAGTTCTTC. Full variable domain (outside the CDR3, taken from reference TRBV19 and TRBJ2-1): DGGITQSPKYLFRKEGQNVTLSCEQNLNHDAMYWYRQDPGQGLRLIYYSQIVNDFQKGDIAEGYSVSREKKESFPLTVTSAQKNPTAFYLCASASGTGTFNEQFFGPGTRLTVL.

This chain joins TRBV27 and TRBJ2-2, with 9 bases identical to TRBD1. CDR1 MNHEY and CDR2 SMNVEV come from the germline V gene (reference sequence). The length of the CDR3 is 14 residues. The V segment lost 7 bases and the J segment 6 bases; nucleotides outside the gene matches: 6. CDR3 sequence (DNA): TGTGCCAGCACTTCAACAGGGGGCCCCGGGGAGCTGTTTTTT. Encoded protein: CASTSTGGPGELFF.

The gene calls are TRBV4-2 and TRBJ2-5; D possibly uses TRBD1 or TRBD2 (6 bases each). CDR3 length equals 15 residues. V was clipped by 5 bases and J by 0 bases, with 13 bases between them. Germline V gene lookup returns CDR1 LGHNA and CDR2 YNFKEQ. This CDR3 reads CASSDQGGNQETQYF. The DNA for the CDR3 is TGTGCCAGCAGCGATCAAGGGGGGAACCAAGAGACCCAGTACTTC.

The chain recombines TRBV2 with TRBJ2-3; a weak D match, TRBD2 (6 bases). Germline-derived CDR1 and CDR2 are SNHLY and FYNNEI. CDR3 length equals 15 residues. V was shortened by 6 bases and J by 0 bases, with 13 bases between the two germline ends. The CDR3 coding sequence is TGTGCCAGCAGGCGGGACTTCTCTAGCACAGATACGCAGTATTTT. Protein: CASRRDFSSTDTQYF.

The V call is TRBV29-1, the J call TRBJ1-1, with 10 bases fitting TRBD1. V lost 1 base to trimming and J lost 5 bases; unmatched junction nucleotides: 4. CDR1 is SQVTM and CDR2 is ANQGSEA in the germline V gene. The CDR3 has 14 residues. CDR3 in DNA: TGCAGCGTTGAAGGGGGACAGGGGAGGACTGAAGCTTTCTTT. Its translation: CSVEGGQGRTEAFF.

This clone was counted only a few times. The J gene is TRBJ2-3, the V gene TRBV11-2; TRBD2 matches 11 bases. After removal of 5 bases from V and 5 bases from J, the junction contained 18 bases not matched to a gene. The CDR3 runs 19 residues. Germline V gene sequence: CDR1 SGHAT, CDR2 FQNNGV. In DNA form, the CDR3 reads TGTGCCAGCAGCCCATTCCCCAAGACTAGCGGGACCCCGGGAGATACGCAGTATTTT. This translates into CASSPFPKTSGTPGDTQYF.

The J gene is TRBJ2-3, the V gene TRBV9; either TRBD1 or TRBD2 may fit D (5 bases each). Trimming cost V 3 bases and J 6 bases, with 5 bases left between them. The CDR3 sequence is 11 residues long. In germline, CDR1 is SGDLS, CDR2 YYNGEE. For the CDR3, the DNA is TGTGCCAGCAGCGGGGGGGATACGCAGTATTTT. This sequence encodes CASSGGDTQYF. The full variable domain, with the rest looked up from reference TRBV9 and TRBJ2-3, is DSGVTQTPKHLITATGQRVTLRCSPRSGDLSVYWYQQSLDQGLQFLIQYYNGEERAKGNILERFSAQQFPDLHSELNLSSLELGDSALYFCASSGGDTQYFGPGTRLTVL.